One TCR beta chain is described in this entry. This sample is part of a study of blood T cell repertoires in COVID-19. The V and J ends lost 4 bases and 2 bases, in that order; junction bases with no gene match: 8. The CDR3 consists of 16 residues. In germline, CDR1 is MNHEY, CDR2 SVGEGT. This table comes from immunoSEQ multiplex PCR, and its TCRdb copy is limited to in-frame clones, with some not included. The data contain under 300,000 clones, about 88% of them singletons. The sequenced sample consisted of PBMCs or T cells enriched from blood (not recorded which). This clonotype was obtained from a woman between 50 and 59 years old who had recovered from COVID-19. The chain uses TRBV6-2 or TRBV6-3 and TRBJ2-1; 7 positions match TRBD2. The CDR3 DNA reads TGTGCCAGCAGTTCTCGGGCGGGAGTGACCTACAATGAGCAGTTCTTC. This codes for CASSSRAGVTYNEQFF.